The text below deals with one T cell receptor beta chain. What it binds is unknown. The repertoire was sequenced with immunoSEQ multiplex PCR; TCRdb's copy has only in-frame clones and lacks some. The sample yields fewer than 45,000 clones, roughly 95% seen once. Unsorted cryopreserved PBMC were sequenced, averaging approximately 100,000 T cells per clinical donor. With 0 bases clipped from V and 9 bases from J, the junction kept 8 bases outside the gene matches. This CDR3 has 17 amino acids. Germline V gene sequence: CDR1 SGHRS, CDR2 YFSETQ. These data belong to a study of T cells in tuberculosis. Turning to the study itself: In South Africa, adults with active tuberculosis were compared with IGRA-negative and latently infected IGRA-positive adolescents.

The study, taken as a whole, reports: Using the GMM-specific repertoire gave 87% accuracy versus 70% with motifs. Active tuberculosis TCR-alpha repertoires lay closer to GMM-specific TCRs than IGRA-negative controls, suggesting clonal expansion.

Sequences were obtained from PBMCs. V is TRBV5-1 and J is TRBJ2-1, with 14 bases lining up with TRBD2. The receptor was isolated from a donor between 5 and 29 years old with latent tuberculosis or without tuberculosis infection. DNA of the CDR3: TGCGCCAGCAGCTTGGGGTCGGGACTAGCGGGAGTTGGTGAGCAGTTCTTC. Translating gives CASSLGSGLAGVGEQFF.